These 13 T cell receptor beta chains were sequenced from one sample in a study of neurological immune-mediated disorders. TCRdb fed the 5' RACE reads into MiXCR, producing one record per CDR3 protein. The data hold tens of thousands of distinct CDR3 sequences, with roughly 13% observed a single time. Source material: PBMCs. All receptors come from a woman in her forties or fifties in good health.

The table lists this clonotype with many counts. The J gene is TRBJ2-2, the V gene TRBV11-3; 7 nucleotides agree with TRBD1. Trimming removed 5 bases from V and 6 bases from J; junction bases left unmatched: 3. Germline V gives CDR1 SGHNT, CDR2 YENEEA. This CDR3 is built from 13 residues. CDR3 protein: CASSKTGPGELFF. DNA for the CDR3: TGTGCCAGCAGCAAGACAGGGCCCGGGGAGCTGTTTTTT. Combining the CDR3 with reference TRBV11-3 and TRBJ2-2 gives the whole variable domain EAGVVQSPRYKIIEKKQPVAFWCNPISGHNTLYWYLQNLGQGPELLIRYENEEAVDDSQLPKDRFSAERLKGVDSTLKIQPAELGDSAVYLCASSKTGPGELFFGEGSRLTVL.

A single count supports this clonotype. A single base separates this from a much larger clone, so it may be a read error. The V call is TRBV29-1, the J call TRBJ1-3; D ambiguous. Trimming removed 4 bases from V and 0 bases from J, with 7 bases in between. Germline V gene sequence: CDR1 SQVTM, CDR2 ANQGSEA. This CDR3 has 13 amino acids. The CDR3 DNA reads TGCAGCGTTGCCTTAACCTCTGGAAACACCATATATTTT. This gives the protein CSVALTSGNTIYF.

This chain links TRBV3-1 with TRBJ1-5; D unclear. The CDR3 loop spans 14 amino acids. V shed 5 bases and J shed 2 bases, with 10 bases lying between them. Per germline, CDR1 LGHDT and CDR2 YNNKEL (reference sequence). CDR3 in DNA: TGTGCCAGCAGCTACCGGGTCGGCAATCAGCCCCAGCATTTT. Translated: CASSYRVGNQPQHF. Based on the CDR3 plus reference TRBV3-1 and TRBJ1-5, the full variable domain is DTAVSQTPKYLVTQMGNDKSIKCEQNLGHDTMYWYKQDSKKFLKIMFSYNNKELIINETVPNRFSPKSPDKAHLNLHINSLELGDSAVYFCASSYRVGNQPQHFGDGTRLSIL.

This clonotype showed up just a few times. In DNA, the CDR3 is TGTGCCAGCAGTGAAGTGGGACAGGGCACAGATACGCAGTATTTT. Translated, it gives CASSEVGQGTDTQYF. This chain joins TRBV6-1 and TRBJ2-3; 8 bases are shared with TRBD1. Germline V gene sequence: CDR1 MNHNS, CDR2 SASEGT. This CDR3 spans 15 amino acids. The V and J ends lost 1 base and 1 base, in that order; junction bases with no gene match: 1.

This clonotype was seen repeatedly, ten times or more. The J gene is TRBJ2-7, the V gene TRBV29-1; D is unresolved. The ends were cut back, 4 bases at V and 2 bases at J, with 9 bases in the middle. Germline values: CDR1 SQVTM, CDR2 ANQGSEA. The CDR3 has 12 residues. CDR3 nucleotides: TGCAGCGTTGTCGGCCTAGCCTACGAGCAGTACTTC. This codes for CSVVGLAYEQYF.

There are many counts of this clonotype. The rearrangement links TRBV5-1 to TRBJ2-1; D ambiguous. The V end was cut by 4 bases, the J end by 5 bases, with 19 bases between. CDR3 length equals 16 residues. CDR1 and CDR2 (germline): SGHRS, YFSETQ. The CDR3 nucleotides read TGCGCCAGCAGCCGCCTCGACCTACGACTCGACAATGAGCAGTTCTTC. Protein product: CASSRLDLRLDNEQFF.

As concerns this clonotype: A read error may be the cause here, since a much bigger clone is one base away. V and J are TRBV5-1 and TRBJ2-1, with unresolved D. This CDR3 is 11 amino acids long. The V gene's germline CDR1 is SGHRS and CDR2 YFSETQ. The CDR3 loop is CTSSLQSEQFF. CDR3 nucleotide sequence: TGCACCAGCAGCCTTCAAAGTGAGCAGTTCTTC.

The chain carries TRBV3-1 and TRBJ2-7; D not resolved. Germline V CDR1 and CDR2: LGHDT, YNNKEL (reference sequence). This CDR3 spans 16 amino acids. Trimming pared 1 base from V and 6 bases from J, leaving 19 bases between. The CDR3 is CASSQVTMSLRVEQYF. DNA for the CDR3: TGTGCCAGCAGCCAAGTGACGATGTCATTACGGGTCGAGCAGTACTTC.

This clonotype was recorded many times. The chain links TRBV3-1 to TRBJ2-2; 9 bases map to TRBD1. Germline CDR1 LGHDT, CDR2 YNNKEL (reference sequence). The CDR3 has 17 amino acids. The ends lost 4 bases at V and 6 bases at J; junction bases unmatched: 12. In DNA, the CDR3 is TGTGCCAGCAGCCTTAGGCCGGGACAGGGCAACGCCGGGGAGCTGTTTTTT. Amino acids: CASSLRPGQGNAGELFF. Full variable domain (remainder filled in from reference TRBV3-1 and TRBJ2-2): DTAVSQTPKYLVTQMGNDKSIKCEQNLGHDTMYWYKQDSKKFLKIMFSYNNKELIINETVPNRFSPKSPDKAHLNLHINSLELGDSAVYFCASSLRPGQGNAGELFFGEGSRLTVL.

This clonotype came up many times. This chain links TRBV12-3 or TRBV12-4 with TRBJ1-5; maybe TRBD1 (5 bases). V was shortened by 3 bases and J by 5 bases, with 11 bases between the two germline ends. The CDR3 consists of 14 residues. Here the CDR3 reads CASSFRQSYQPQHF. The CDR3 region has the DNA TGTGCCAGCAGTTTTAGACAGAGCTATCAGCCCCAGCATTTT.

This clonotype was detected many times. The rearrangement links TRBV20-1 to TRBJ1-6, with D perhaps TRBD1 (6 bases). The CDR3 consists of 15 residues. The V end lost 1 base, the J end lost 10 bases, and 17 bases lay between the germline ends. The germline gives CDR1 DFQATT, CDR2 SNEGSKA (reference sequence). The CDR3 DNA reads TGCAGTGCTAGAGTAGGGGGGCAGATGGGCTCACCCCTCCACTTT. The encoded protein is CSARVGGQMGSPLHF.

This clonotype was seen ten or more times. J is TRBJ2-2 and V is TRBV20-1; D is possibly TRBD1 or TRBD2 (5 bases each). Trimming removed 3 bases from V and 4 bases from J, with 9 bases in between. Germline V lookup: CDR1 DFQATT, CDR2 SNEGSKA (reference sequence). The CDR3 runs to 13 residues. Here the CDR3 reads CSAREGTTGELFF. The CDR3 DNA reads TGCAGTGCTAGGGAAGGGACCACCGGGGAGCTGTTTTTT.

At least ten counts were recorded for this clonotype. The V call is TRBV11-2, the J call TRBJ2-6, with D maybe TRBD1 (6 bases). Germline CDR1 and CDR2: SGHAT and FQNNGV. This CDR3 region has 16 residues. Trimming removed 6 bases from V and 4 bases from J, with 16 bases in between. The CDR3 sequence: CASRGAGAPGANVLTF. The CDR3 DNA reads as TGTGCCAGCAGGGGGGCAGGGGCACCCGGGGCCAACGTCCTGACTTTC.